A selection of T cell receptor beta chains follows, all from one sample in a study of cytomegalovirus exposure and HLA in healthy donors. TCRdb keeps only in-frame clones here, not all; method: immunoSEQ multiplex PCR. Of 100,000 or so clones in the sample, 63% were seen once. The sample comprised PBMCs. These receptors all come from a young woman in good health and CMV-seronegative. Each CDR3 is given with its conserved first and last residue. The D gene is left open where the match is weak. Clone sizes are given selectively: once, few, many, or a class where the clone is expanded.

CDR3aa: CASSGTGQGFGTDTQYF
CDR3nt: TGTGCCAGCAGCGGGACCGGACAGGGATTTGGCACAGATACGCAGTATTTT
j_gene: TRBJ2-3
d_gene: TRBD1
v_gene: TRBV9
abundance: -

CDR3aa: CASSFVGSGGLDEQFF
CDR3nt: TGTGCCAGCAGTTTCGTCGGTAGCGGGGGGTTGGATGAGCAGTTCTTC
j_gene: TRBJ2-1
d_gene: TRBD2
v_gene: TRBV28
abundance: -

CDR3aa: CASTSEYRGTEAFF
CDR3nt: TGTGCCAGCACCTCAGAATACAGGGGTACTGAAGCTTTCTTT
j_gene: TRBJ1-1
d_gene: TRBD1
v_gene: TRBV6-1
abundance: -

CDR3aa: CASSLEGPQTNEKLFF
CDR3nt: TGTGCCAGCAGTCTAGAGGGTCCCCAAACTAATGAAAAACTGTTTTTT
j_gene: TRBJ1-4
d_gene: -
v_gene: TRBV28
abundance: -

CDR3aa: CASSTGVPYEQYF
CDR3nt: TGTGCCAGTAGTACGGGGGTCCCCTACGAGCAGTACTTC
j_gene: TRBJ2-7
d_gene: -
v_gene: TRBV19
abundance: once

CDR3aa: CASSLLAGGLNEQFF
CDR3nt: TGTGCCAGCTCGCTCCTAGCGGGGGGGCTCAATGAGCAGTTCTTC
j_gene: TRBJ2-1
d_gene: TRBD2
v_gene: TRBV18
abundance: once

CDR3aa: CASSPMGLAGLNEQFF
CDR3nt: TGTGCCAGCAGCCCGATGGGACTAGCGGGGTTAAATGAGCAGTTCTTC
j_gene: TRBJ2-1
d_gene: TRBD2
v_gene: TRBV4-2
abundance: -

CDR3aa: CASSLGGTRFNNEQFF
CDR3nt: TGTGCCAGCAGCTTAGGCGGGACTAGATTTAACAATGAGCAGTTCTTC
j_gene: TRBJ2-1
d_gene: TRBD2
v_gene: TRBV7-2
abundance: -

CDR3aa: CASSPGQGAGEQYF
CDR3nt: TGTGCCAGCAGCCCTGGACAGGGGGCGGGGGAGCAGTACTTC
j_gene: TRBJ2-7
d_gene: TRBD1
v_gene: TRBV11-1
abundance: -

CDR3aa: CASSPGLYSSYNEQFF
CDR3nt: TGTGCCAGCAGCCCCGGACTTTATAGCTCCTACAATGAGCAGTTCTTC
j_gene: TRBJ2-1
d_gene: -
v_gene: TRBV7-7
abundance: -

CDR3aa: CASSVGQVSEAFF
CDR3nt: TGTGCCAGCAGCGTAGGACAGGTATCTGAAGCTTTCTTT
j_gene: TRBJ1-1
d_gene: -
v_gene: TRBV9
abundance: -

CDR3aa: CASSLTPSGGYTF
CDR3nt: TGTGCCAGCAGTTTAACCCCTTCGGGTGGCTACACCTTC
j_gene: TRBJ1-2
d_gene: -
v_gene: TRBV27
abundance: once

CDR3aa: CASSTGVGYTF
CDR3nt: TGTGCCAGCAGTACAGGGGTTGGCTACACCTTC
j_gene: TRBJ1-2
d_gene: TRBD1
v_gene: TRBV2
abundance: -

CDR3aa: CASSLTGLYSNQPQHF
CDR3nt: TGTGCCAGCAGCCTTACAGGGCTTTATAGCAATCAGCCCCAGCATTTT
j_gene: TRBJ1-5
d_gene: -
v_gene: TRBV7-2
abundance: few

CDR3aa: CASSYRGRFEKLFF
CDR3nt: TGTGCCAGCAGTTACAGGGGGCGGTTTGAAAAACTGTTTTTT
j_gene: TRBJ1-4
d_gene: TRBD1
v_gene: TRBV27
abundance: -

CDR3aa: CASSQGGQPQETQYF
CDR3nt: TGCGCCAGCAGCCAAGGGGGACAGCCTCAAGAGACCCAGTACTTC
j_gene: TRBJ2-5
d_gene: TRBD1
v_gene: TRBV4-3
abundance: -

CDR3aa: CAWSPSRGGANEKLFF
CDR3nt: TGTGCCTGGAGTCCCTCCAGGGGAGGGGCTAATGAAAAACTGTTTTTT
j_gene: TRBJ1-4
d_gene: -
v_gene: TRBV30
abundance: -

CDR3aa: CASSEVAHAEQYF
CDR3nt: TGTGCCAGCAGTGAAGTGGCTCATGCCGAGCAGTACTTC
j_gene: TRBJ2-7
d_gene: -
v_gene: TRBV2
abundance: -

CDR3aa: CASSGGTGGTEAFF
CDR3nt: TGCGCCAGCAGCGGTGGGACAGGGGGCACTGAAGCTTTCTTT
j_gene: TRBJ1-1
d_gene: TRBD1
v_gene: TRBV5-1
abundance: many

CDR3aa: CASSLGGSSVNEQFF
CDR3nt: TGTGCCAGCAGCTTAGGGGGCTCGAGCGTCAATGAGCAGTTCTTC
j_gene: TRBJ2-1
d_gene: -
v_gene: TRBV11-3
abundance: -